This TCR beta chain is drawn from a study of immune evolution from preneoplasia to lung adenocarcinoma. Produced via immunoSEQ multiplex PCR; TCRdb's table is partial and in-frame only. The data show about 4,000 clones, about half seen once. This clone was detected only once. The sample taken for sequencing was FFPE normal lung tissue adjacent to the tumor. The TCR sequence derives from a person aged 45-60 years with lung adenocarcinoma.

The CDR3 region has the DNA TGTGCCAGCTCCCTGGCTAGCGCAAACTACGAGCAGTACTTC. Translation: CASSLASANYEQYF. The V and J genes are TRBV27 and TRBJ2-7; D perhaps matches TRBD2 (6 bases). The V end lost 8 bases, the J end lost 3 bases, and 17 bases lay between the germline ends. CDR3 length equals 14 residues. Germline CDR1 and CDR2: MNHEY and SMNVEV (reference sequence).